Here is one TCR beta chain with its context. This same CDR3 is encoded by further DNA sequences in the sample. Germline-derived CDR1 and CDR2 are MNHEY and SVGAGI. V gave up 6 bases and J gave up 6 bases; unmatched junction bases: 4. This CDR3 has 14 residues. The assay was immunoSEQ multiplex PCR, and TCRdb's table has in-frame clones only and misses some. The table shows 130,000 to 150,000 clones, with more than 85% occurring only once. The entry originates in a study of control samples from healthy donors and cancer patients. Sequenced material: blood. This chain joins TRBV6-5 and TRBJ2-1; 11 bases agree with TRBD2. The receptor comes from a woman in her twenties or thirties in good health. The CDR3 loop is CASRLAGVFNEQFF. CDR3 DNA: TGTGCCAGCAGACTAGCGGGAGTTTTCAATGAGCAGTTCTTC.